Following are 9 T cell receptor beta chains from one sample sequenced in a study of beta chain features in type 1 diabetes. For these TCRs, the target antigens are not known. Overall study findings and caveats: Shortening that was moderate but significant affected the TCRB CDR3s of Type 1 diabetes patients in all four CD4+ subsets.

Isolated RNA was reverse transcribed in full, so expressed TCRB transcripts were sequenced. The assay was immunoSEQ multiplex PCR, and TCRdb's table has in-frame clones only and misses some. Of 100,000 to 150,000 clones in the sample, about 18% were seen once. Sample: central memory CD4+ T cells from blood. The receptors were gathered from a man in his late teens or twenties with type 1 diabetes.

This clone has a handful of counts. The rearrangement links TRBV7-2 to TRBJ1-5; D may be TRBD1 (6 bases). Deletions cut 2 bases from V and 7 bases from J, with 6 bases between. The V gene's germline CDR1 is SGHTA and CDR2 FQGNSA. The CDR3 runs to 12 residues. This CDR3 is CASSLQGQPQHF. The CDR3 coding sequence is TGTGCCAGCAGCTTACAGGGGCAGCCCCAGCATTTT.

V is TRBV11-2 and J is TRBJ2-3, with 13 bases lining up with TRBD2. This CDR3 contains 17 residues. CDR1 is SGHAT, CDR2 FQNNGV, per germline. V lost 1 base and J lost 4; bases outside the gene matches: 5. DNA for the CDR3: TGTGCCAGCAGCTTAGGGACTAGCGGGAGTACTGCAGATACGCAGTATTTT. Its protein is CASSLGTSGSTADTQYF.

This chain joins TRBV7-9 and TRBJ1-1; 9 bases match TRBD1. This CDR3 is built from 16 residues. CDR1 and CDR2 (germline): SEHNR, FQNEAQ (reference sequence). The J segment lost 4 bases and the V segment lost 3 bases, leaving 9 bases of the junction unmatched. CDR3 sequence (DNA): TGTGCCAGCAGCTTCGGGACAGGGAATGTTGGCACTGAAGCTTTCTTT. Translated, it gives CASSFGTGNVGTEAFF.

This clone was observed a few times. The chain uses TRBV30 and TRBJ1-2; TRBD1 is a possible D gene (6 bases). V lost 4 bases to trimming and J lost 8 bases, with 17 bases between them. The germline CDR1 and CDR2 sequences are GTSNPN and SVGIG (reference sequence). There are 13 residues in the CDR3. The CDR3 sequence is CAWTQQGVSGYTF. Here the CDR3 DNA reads TGTGCCTGGACACAACAGGGAGTTAGCGGCTACACCTTC. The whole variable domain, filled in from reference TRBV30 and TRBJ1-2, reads SQTIHQWPATLVQPVGSPLSLECTVEGTSNPNLYWYRQAAGRGLQLLFYSVGIGQISSEVPQNLSASRPQDRQFILSSKKLLLSDSGFYLCAWTQQGVSGYTFGSGTRLTVV.

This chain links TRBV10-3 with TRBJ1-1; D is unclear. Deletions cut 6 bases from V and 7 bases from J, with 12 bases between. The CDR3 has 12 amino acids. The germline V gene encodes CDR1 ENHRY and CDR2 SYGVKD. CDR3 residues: CAIRSMDSEAFF. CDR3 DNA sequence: TGTGCCATCAGATCCATGGATAGTGAAGCTTTCTTT.

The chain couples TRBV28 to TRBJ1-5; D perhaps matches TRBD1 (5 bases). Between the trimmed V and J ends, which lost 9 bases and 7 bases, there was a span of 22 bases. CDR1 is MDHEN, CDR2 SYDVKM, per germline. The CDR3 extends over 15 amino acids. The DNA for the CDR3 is TGTGCCAGTACCTCGAACGGGGCAGTCGGACAGCCCCAGCATTTT. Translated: CASTSNGAVGQPQHF.

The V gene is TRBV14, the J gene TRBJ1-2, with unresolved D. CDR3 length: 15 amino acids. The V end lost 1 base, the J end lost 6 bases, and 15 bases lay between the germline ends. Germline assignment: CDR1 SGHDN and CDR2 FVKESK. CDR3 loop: CASSQVGSGVNGYTF. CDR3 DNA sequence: TGTGCCAGCAGCCAAGTGGGCAGTGGGGTGAATGGCTACACCTTC.

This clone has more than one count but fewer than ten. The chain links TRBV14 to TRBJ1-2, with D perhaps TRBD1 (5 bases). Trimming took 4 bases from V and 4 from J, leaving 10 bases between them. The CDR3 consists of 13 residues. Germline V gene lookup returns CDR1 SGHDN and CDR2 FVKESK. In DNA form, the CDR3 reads TGTGCCAGCAGCCGGGAGGGGCCCTATGGCTACACCTTC. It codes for CASSREGPYGYTF.

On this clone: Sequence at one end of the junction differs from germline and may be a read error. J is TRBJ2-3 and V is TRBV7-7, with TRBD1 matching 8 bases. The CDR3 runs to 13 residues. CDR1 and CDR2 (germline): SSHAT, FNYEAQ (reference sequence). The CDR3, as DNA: TGTGCTAGCAGCCCGGACAGGGAAGATACGCAGTATTTT. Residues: CASSPDREDTQYF.